The rows below give T cell receptor beta chains drawn from one sample of a study of blood T cell repertoires in COVID-19. Profiling relied on immunoSEQ multiplex PCR, and the TCRdb table lists in-frame clones only, not all of them. This sample has around 60,000 clones, with 70% to 90% found just once. Specimen: peripheral blood. These receptors originate from a man between 65 and 85 years old with acute or convalescent COVID-19. Each CDR3 is given with its conserved first and last residue. D genes are given only for firm matches. Rows may omit the clone size; those that give it use once, few, many or a size class.

>-|TRBJ1-2|-|TRBV15
CATTNDRRYGYTF
TGTGCCACCACCAATGACAGGCGCTATGGCTACACCTTC
>-|TRBJ2-5|-|TRBV5-4
CASSLGGFGRTQYF
TGTGCCAGCAGCTTAGGAGGGTTCGGTAGGACCCAGTACTTC
>-|TRBJ1-3|-|TRBV21-1
CASSRYGGARSGNTIYF
TGTGCCAGCAGCCGTTACGGGGGGGCCCGCTCTGGAAACACCATATATTTT
>TRBD1|TRBJ1-2|-|TRBV6-2/TRBV6-3
CASSYRQGATYGYTF
TGTGCCAGCAGTTATCGACAGGGGGCGACCTATGGCTACACCTTC
>-|TRBJ2-7|-|TRBV28
CASSLGGTQAYEQYF
TGTGCCAGCAGTTTAGGCGGGACCCAAGCCTACGAGCAGTACTTC
>-|TRBJ1-1|once|TRBV27
CASSLSPGRMNTEAFF
TGTGCCAGCAGTTTATCCCCTGGGAGGATGAACACTGAAGCTTTCTTT
>TRBD1|TRBJ2-5|-|TRBV7-3
CASSPTGGVETQYF
TGTGCCAGCAGCCCAACAGGGGGCGTAGAGACCCAGTACTTC
>TRBD1|TRBJ2-5|once|TRBV4-1
CASSLTGGWETQYF
TGCGCCAGCAGCCTTACAGGGGGCTGGGAGACCCAGTACTTC
>TRBD1|TRBJ2-7|-|TRBV5-4
CASSWDRAEVEQYF
TGTGCCAGCAGCTGGGACAGGGCAGAAGTCGAGCAGTACTTC
>TRBD1|TRBJ2-1|-|TRBV30
CAWTSWDRRYNEQFF
TGTGCCTGGACCTCTTGGGACAGGAGATACAATGAGCAGTTCTTC
>-|TRBJ1-5|few|TRBV27
CASSTRAGAFYSDQPQHF
TGTGCCAGCAGTACAAGGGCAGGGGCATTTTATTCGGATCAGCCCCAGCATTTT
>TRBD1|TRBJ2-7|-|TRBV6-6
CASSSPGQGRLEQYF
TGTGCCAGCAGTTCCCCAGGACAGGGGCGGCTCGAGCAGTACTTC
>-|TRBJ1-1|-|TRBV11-2
CASSLFESAEAFF
TGTGCCAGCAGCTTATTTGAATCGGCTGAAGCTTTCTTT
>-|TRBJ2-2|-|TRBV24-1
CATSDRLGGPTGELFF
TGTGCCACCAGTGATCGGTTGGGGGGGCCGACCGGGGAGCTGTTTTTT
>TRBD1|TRBJ1-5|-|TRBV18
CASSLWTTGGENSNQPQHF
TGTGCCAGCTCACTCTGGACGACAGGGGGTGAAAATAGCAATCAGCCCCAGCATTTT
>-|TRBJ1-2|-|TRBV7-9
CASSLPGYGYTF
TGTGCCAGCAGCTTACCAGGCTATGGCTACACCTTC
>-|TRBJ1-3|-|TRBV5-4
CASSSSGTMVSGNTIYF
TGTGCCAGCAGCTCCTCCGGGACAATGGTCTCTGGAAACACCATATATTTT
>TRBD1|TRBJ1-1|-|TRBV6-1
CASSDRRDRGSMNTEAFF
TGTGCCAGCAGTGACCGCCGGGACAGGGGCTCCATGAACACTGAAGCTTTCTTT
>-|TRBJ1-2|-|TRBV27
CASSSAGRRRDGDYGYTF
TGTGCCAGCAGCTCGGCGGGCCGGCGTCGTGACGGGGACTATGGCTACACCTTC
>-|TRBJ1-6|-|TRBV19
CASSPQGLYNSPLHF
TGTGCCAGTAGCCCACAGGGCCTGTATAATTCACCCCTCCACTTT
>-|TRBJ1-3|-|TRBV25-1
CASHSPGNTIYF
TGTGCCAGCCACAGCCCTGGAAACACCATATATTTT
>TRBD1|TRBJ1-2|-|TRBV9
CASSSGTGSNYGYTF
TGTGCCAGCAGCTCCGGGACAGGGTCTAACTATGGCTACACCTTC
>-|TRBJ2-3|-|TRBV24-1
CATSDRVVPGNTQYF
TGTGCCACCAGTGACCGCGTGGTACCAGGGAATACGCAGTATTTT
>TRBD2|TRBJ2-3|-|TRBV5-4
CASSFGGGPLDTQYF
TGTGCCAGCAGCTTCGGCGGGGGGCCTCTTGATACGCAGTATTTT
>TRBD1|TRBJ1-4|-|TRBV6-4
CASSVGGQIYEKLFF
TGTGCCAGCAGTGTGGGGGGACAGATTTATGAAAAACTGTTTTTT
>-|TRBJ1-1|-|TRBV6-1
CASRLLGANTEAFF
TGTGCCAGCAGACTACTCGGAGCGAACACTGAAGCTTTCTTT
>TRBD1|TRBJ1-6|-|TRBV5-6
CASSPGTGGRNSPLHF
TGTGCCAGCAGCCCGGGGACAGGGGGACGGAATTCACCCCTCCACTTT
>-|TRBJ2-2|once|TRBV18
CASSPTRPGELFF
TGTGCCAGCTCACCAACTCGTCCCGGGGAGCTGTTTTTT
>-|TRBJ1-1|-|TRBV10-3
CAISERVTEAFF
TGTGCCATCAGTGAGAGAGTAACTGAAGCTTTCTTT
>TRBD1|TRBJ1-1|once|TRBV10-3
CAISGTGGGSEAFF
TGTGCCATCAGTGGGACAGGGGGTGGTTCTGAAGCTTTCTTT
>-|TRBJ2-5|once|TRBV6-2/TRBV6-3
CASSYAAFRETQYF
TGTGCCAGCAGTTACGCTGCATTCCGGGAGACCCAGTACTTC
>-|TRBJ1-1|-|TRBV21-1
CASSKAIGRGRPNTEAFF
TGTGCCAGCAGCAAAGCCATAGGCAGGGGGCGTCCCAACACTGAAGCTTTCTTT
>-|TRBJ2-7|medium-sized|TRBV7-9
CASSLDQEYSYEQYF
TGTGCCAGCAGCCTCGACCAGGAATACTCCTACGAGCAGTACTTC
>-|TRBJ1-1|-|TRBV6-5
CASSYGLARTEAFF
TGTGCCAGCAGTTACGGGTTGGCGAGGACTGAAGCTTTCTTT
>TRBD2|TRBJ2-7|-|TRBV7-9
CASSLRGVYEQYF
TGTGCCAGCAGCCTACGGGGGGTTTACGAGCAGTACTTC
>-|TRBJ2-1|-|TRBV7-2
CASSPGLQNEQFF
TGTGCCAGCAGCCCGGGACTTCAGAATGAGCAGTTCTTC
>-|TRBJ2-2|-|TRBV14
CASSPHTNTGELFF
TGTGCCAGCAGCCCGCACACAAACACCGGGGAGCTGTTTTTT
>-|TRBJ1-2|-|TRBV7-2
CASSLWQGGSYGYTF
TGTGCCAGCAGCTTATGGCAGGGAGGTAGCTATGGCTACACCTTC
>TRBD1|TRBJ2-2|-|TRBV2
CASGGQGRNAGELFF
TGTGCCAGTGGGGGACAGGGGAGGAACGCCGGGGAGCTGTTTTTT
>-|TRBJ1-5|-|TRBV30
CACSRGSNSNQPQHF
TGTGCCTGCTCCCGGGGGAGTAATAGCAATCAGCCCCAGCATTTT
>-|TRBJ2-3|few|TRBV30
CAWSVGSRSFTDTQYF
TGTGCCTGGAGTGTCGGGTCCCGTTCGTTCACAGATACGCAGTATTTT
>TRBD1|TRBJ2-2|once|TRBV7-9
CASILVGVTGRVTGELFF
TGTGCCAGCATCCTAGTGGGGGTGACAGGGCGGGTCACCGGGGAGCTGTTTTTT
>TRBD2|TRBJ2-1|-|TRBV5-1
CASSYNPGTSGYNEQFF
TGCGCCAGCAGCTATAACCCCGGGACTAGCGGTTACAATGAGCAGTTCTTC
>-|TRBJ2-7|-|TRBV3-1/TRBV3-2
CASSQGTEGPSPYEQYF
TGTGCCAGCAGCCAAGGGACAGAGGGGCCATCCCCCTACGAGCAGTACTTC
>-|TRBJ1-4|-|TRBV18
CASSPPERTNEKLFF
TGTGCCAGCTCACCACCGGAGCGCACTAATGAAAAACTGTTTTTT
>TRBD2|TRBJ2-5|-|TRBV5-1
CASSLTSGGGETQYF
TGCGCCAGCAGTCTGACTAGCGGGGGTGGGGAGACCCAGTACTTC